The 3 T cell receptor beta chains in this list originate from one sample, sequenced in a study of OX40 agonist ivuxolimab in advanced cancers. Here immunoSEQ multiplex PCR was the method, and the copy in TCRdb shows in-frame clones only, minus some. The sample lists about 31,000 clones; roughly 79% were seen once. The sequencing used CD4+ or CD8+ T cells sorted from blood, collected in a trial of the OX40 agonist ivuxolimab. These TCRs come from an adult with an advanced solid tumor such as melanoma, head and neck, liver or kidney cancer.

The chain carries TRBV27 and TRBJ1-4; D is unclear. CDR3 length: 15 residues. In germline, CDR1 is MNHEY, CDR2 SMNVEV (reference sequence). Trimming stripped 5 bases from V and 6 bases from J, with 16 bases between. This CDR3 reads CASSLVLGGDEKLFF. For the CDR3, the DNA is TGTGCCAGCAGTCTAGTATTAGGCGGGGATGAAAAACTGTTTTTT. The whole variable domain, remainder taken from reference TRBV27 and TRBJ1-4, is EAQVTQNPRYLITVTGKKLTVTCSQNMNHEYMSWYRQDPGLGLRQIYYSMNVEVTDKGDVPEGYKVSRKEKRNFPLILESPSPNQTSLYFCASSLVLGGDEKLFFGSGTQLSVL.

The chain couples TRBV6-5 to TRBJ2-5; D possibly corresponds to TRBD2 (7 bases). Trimming removed 0 bases from V and 4 bases from J, with 15 bases in between. Germline V gives CDR1 MNHEY, CDR2 SVGAGI. The CDR3 runs to 16 residues. DNA of the CDR3: TGTGCCAGCAGTTACTCGATCAGGGGAGGGGGAGAGACCCAGTACTTC. It yields the protein CASSYSIRGGGETQYF.

The chain links TRBV7-8 to TRBJ2-1; 12 bases line up with TRBD2. The CDR3 runs 15 residues. Germline CDR1 SGHVS, CDR2 FQNEAQ. V dropped 2 bases and J dropped 7; count of bases not matched to a gene: 3. In DNA form, the CDR3 reads TGTGCCAGCAGCTTAAAACTAGCGGGGGGAAATGAGCAGTTCTTC. Protein: CASSLKLAGGNEQFF.